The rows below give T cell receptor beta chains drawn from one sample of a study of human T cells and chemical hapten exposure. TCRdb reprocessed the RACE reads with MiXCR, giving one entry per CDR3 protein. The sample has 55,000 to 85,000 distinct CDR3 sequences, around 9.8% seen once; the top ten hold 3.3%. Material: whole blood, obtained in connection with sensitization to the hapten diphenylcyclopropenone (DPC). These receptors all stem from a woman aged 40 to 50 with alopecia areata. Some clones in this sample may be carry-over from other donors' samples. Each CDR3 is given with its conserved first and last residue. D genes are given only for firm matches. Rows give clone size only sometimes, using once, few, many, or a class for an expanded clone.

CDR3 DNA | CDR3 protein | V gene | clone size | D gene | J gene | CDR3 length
TGCAGCGTTGAGACAGGGGTTATGAACACTGAAGCTTTCTTT | CSVETGVMNTEAFF | TRBV29-1 | many | TRBD1 | TRBJ1-1 | 14
TGTGCCAGCAGCCCGCCGGGACAGAATAACTATGGCTACACCTTC | CASSPPGQNNYGYTF | TRBV7-9 | many | TRBD1 | TRBJ1-2 | 15
TGTGCCAGCAGCTTAGTTTATTATGGACTAGCGGGGGGAGAGACCCAGTACTTC | CASSLVYYGLAGGETQYF | TRBV7-2 | few | TRBD2 | TRBJ2-5 | 18
TGTGCCAGTAGTATATCGGGGATTTATAGCAATCAGCCCCAGCATTTT | CASSISGIYSNQPQHF | TRBV19 | . | . | TRBJ1-5 | 16
TGTGCCAGCAGCGTTAGCGGGGGGTCCTACAATGAGCAGTTCTTC | CASSVSGGSYNEQFF | TRBV4-2 | few | TRBD2 | TRBJ2-1 | 15
TGTACCAGCAGCTTAAGGGGGGGAGCCTCCTACGAGCAGTACTTC | CTSSLRGGASYEQYF | TRBV11-2 | . | . | TRBJ2-7 | 15
TGCAGCGTTGTGGACCCTGGCGGGCGCTTGAACACTGAAGCTTTCTTT | CSVVDPGGRLNTEAFF | TRBV29-1 | few | . | TRBJ1-1 | 16
TGTGCCACCAATAGCGGGGCGAACACCGGGGAGCTGTTTTTT | CATNSGANTGELFF | TRBV6-2/TRBV6-3 | many | TRBD2 | TRBJ2-2 | 14
TGCAGTGCTGCCAACCGAGGGGATACGCAGTATTTT | CSAANRGDTQYF | TRBV20-1 | . | . | TRBJ2-3 | 12
TGCGCCAGCAGCCGGGCAGGGGATAATGAAAAACTGTTTTTT | CASSRAGDNEKLFF | TRBV5-1 | many | . | TRBJ1-4 | 14
TGTGCCACCAAAAGGTATCGGGGGGGCCCGAGCTCCTACAATGAGCAGTTCTTC | CATKRYRGGPSSYNEQFF | TRBV6-2/TRBV6-3 | few | TRBD2 | TRBJ2-1 | 18
TGTGCCAGCAGCTCGGCGGCGGAGACCCAGTACTTC | CASSSAAETQYF | TRBV7-6 | few | . | TRBJ2-5 | 12
TGTGCCTCACGGGACAGGACGAAGCAAGAGACCCAGTACTTC | CASRDRTKQETQYF | TRBV28 | many | TRBD1 | TRBJ2-5 | 14
TGTGCCACCCGGCCGGCCTTAAACACCGGGGAGCTGTTTTTT | CATRPALNTGELFF | TRBV6-5 | many | . | TRBJ2-2 | 14
TGTGCCAGCAGCGTAGATGCCGGGGGCCTAGGCGGCTACACCTTC | CASSVDAGGLGGYTF | TRBV9 | many | . | TRBJ1-2 | 15
TGTGCCAGCAGTACAACAGGGAAACAAGAGACCCAGTACTTC | CASSTTGKQETQYF | TRBV27 | many | . | TRBJ2-5 | 14
TGCGCCAGCAGCCCCACTGGACAGGGGGAGCACACCGGGGAGCTGTTTTTT | CASSPTGQGEHTGELFF | TRBV4-3 | many | TRBD1 | TRBJ2-2 | 17
TGCGCCAGCAGCCTGCAGGGGGTGTACAATGAGCAGTTCTTC | CASSLQGVYNEQFF | TRBV5-1 | few | TRBD1 | TRBJ2-1 | 14
TGTGCCACCAGCCAAGCGCGGGTGAGAGTCCAAGAGACCCAGTACTTC | CATSQARVRVQETQYF | TRBV15 | many | . | TRBJ2-5 | 16
TGTGCCAGCAGCCAGTCACAGGGAGCCGCCTCCTACGAGCAGTACTTC | CASSQSQGAASYEQYF | TRBV7-9 | many | . | TRBJ2-7 | 16
TGCGCCAGCAGCCAAGAGGCCCGGGGGGCAGCTGGGGCCAACGTCCTGACTTTC | CASSQEARGAAGANVLTF | TRBV4-3 | few | . | TRBJ2-6 | 18
TGCAGTGCTGGACAGGGGAACGAGCAGTACTTC | CSAGQGNEQYF | TRBV20-1 | . | TRBD1 | TRBJ2-7 | 11